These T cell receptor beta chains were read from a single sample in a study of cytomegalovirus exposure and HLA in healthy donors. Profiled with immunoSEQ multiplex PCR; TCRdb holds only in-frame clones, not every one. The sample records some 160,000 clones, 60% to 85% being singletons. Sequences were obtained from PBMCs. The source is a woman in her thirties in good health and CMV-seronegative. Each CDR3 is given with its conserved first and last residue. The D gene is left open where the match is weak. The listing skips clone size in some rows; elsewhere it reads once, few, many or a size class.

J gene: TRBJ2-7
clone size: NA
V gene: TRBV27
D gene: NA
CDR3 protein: CASSLAGRTYEQYF
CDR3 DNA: TGTGCCAGCAGTTTAGCGGGGAGGACCTACGAGCAGTACTTC

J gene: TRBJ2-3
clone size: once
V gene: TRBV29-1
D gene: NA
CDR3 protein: CSFSTGSSTDTQYF
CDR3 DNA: TGCAGCTTCTCCACAGGGTCTAGCACAGATACGCAGTATTTT

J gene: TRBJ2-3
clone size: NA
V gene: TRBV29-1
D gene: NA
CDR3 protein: CSVDGFPTPRGARGTDTQYF
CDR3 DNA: TGCAGCGTTGATGGGTTCCCAACCCCCCGGGGGGCCAGGGGCACAGATACGCAGTATTTT

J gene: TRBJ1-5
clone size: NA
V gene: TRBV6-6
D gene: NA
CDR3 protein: CASSYSLGAAQPQHF
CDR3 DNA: TGTGCCAGCAGTTACTCACTGGGGGCAGCTCAGCCCCAGCATTTT

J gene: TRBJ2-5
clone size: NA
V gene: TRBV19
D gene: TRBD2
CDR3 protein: CASSFGLAGGQETQYF
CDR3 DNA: TGTGCCAGTAGTTTTGGACTAGCGGGGGGACAAGAGACCCAGTACTTC

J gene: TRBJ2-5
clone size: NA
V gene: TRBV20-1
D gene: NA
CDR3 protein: CSALWGETQYF
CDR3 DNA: TGCAGTGCTCTGTGGGGCGAGACCCAGTACTTC

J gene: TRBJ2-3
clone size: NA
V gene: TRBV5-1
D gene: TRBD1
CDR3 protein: CASSSTGGADTQYF
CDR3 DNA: TGCGCCAGCAGCTCGACAGGGGGCGCGGATACGCAGTATTTT

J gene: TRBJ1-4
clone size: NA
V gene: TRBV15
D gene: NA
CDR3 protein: CATSRDPRRENEKLFF
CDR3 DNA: TGTGCCACCAGCAGAGACCCGCGACGGGAGAATGAAAAACTGTTTTTT

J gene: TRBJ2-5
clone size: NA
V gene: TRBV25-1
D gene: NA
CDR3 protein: CASSYSYQETQYF
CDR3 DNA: TGTGCCAGCAGTTACAGTTACCAAGAGACCCAGTACTTC

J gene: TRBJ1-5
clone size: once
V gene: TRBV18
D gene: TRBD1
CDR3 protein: CASSPDGTENQPQHF
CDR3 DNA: TGTGCCAGCTCACCAGACGGGACAGAGAACCAGCCCCAGCATTTT

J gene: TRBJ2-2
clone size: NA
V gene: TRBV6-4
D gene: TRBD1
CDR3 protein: CASSPTGGGTGELFF
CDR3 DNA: TGTGCCAGCAGTCCGACAGGGGGAGGCACCGGGGAGCTGTTTTTT

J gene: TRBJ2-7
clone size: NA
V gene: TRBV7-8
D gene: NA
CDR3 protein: CASSLGLVTYYEQYF
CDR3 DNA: TGTGCCAGCAGCTTAGGGTTGGTCACTTACTACGAGCAGTACTTC

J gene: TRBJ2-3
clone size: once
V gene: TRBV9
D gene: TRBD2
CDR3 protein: CASSPNPGLGADTQYF
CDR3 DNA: TGTGCCAGCAGCCCCAATCCGGGACTAGGAGCAGATACGCAGTATTTT

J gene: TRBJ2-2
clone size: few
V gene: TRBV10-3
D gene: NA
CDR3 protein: CAISETPGTQSGELFF
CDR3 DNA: TGTGCCATCAGTGAGACTCCCGGGACTCAAAGCGGGGAGCTGTTTTTT

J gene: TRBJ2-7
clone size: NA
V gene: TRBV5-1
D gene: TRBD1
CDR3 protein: CASSDRQGANEQYF
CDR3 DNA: TGCGCCAGCAGCGATAGGCAGGGGGCGAACGAGCAGTACTTC

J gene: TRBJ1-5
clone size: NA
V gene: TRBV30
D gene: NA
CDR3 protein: CAWSPRQYNQPQHF
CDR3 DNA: TGTGCCTGGAGTCCCCGACAGTACAATCAGCCCCAGCATTTT

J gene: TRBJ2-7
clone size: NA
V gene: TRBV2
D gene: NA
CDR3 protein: CASRRQSPNEQYF
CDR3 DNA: TGTGCCAGCAGGCGCCAAAGCCCCAACGAGCAGTACTTC

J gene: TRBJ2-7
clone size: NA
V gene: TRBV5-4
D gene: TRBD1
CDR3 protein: CASSRRDRVYEQYF
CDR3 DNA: TGTGCCAGCAGCCGCCGGGACAGGGTCTACGAGCAGTACTTC

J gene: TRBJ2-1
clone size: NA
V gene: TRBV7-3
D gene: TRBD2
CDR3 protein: CASSSSGGAYNEQFF
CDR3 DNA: TGTGCCAGCAGCTCTAGCGGGGGGGCTTACAATGAGCAGTTCTTC

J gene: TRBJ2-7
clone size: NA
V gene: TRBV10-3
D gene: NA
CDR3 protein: CAISVQDLYEQYF
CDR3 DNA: TGTGCCATCAGTGTGCAGGATCTCTACGAGCAGTACTTC

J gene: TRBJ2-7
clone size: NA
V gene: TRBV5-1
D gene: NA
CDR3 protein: CASSPGAGPYEQYF
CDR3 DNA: TGCGCCAGCAGCCCTGGGGCAGGGCCCTACGAGCAGTACTTC

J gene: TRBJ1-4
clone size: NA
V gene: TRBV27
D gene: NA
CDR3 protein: CASSGQFNEKLFF
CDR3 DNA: TGTGCCAGCAGCGGACAGTTTAATGAAAAACTGTTTTTT

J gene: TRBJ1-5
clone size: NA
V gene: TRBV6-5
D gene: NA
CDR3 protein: CASRDSGNQPQHF
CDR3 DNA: TGTGCCAGCAGAGACAGTGGCAATCAGCCCCAGCATTTT

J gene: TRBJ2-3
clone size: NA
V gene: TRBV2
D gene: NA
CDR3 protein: CASSRDTASTDTQYF
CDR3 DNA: TGTGCCAGCAGCCGGGACACCGCTAGCACAGATACGCAGTATTTT

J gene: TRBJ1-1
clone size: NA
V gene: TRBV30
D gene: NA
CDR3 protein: CAWSVPMTGTEAFF
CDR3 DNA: TGTGCCTGGAGTGTACCGATGACGGGGACTGAAGCTTTCTTT

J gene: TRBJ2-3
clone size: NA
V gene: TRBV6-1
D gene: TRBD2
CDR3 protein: CASSELAGADTQYF
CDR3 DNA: TGTGCCAGCAGTGAACTAGCGGGGGCAGATACGCAGTATTTT

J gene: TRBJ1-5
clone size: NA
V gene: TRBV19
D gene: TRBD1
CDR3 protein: CASSIAPKAGGSQPQHF
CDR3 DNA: TGTGCCAGTAGTATCGCCCCCAAGGCAGGGGGGAGTCAGCCCCAGCATTTT

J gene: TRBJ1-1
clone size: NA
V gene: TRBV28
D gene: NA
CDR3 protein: CASNPGVSWGEAFF
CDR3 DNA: TGTGCCAGCAACCCAGGGGTCAGCTGGGGGGAAGCTTTCTTT

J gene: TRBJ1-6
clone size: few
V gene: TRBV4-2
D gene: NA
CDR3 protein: CASSQAPQYNSPLHF
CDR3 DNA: TGTGCCAGCAGCCAAGCGCCACAGTATAATTCACCCCTCCACTTT

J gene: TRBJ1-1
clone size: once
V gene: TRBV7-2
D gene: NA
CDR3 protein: CASSLYQGLGSEAFF
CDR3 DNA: TGTGCCAGCAGCTTATATCAGGGGCTGGGCTCTGAAGCTTTCTTT

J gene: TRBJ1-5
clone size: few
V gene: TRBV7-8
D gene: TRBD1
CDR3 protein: CASSIYWDRPYQPQHF
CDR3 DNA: TGTGCCAGCAGCATATACTGGGACAGACCCTATCAGCCCCAGCATTTT

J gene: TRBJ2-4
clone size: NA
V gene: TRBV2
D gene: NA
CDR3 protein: CASRATPGILAKNIQYF
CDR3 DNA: TGTGCCAGCAGAGCTACCCCAGGGATACTAGCCAAAAACATTCAGTACTTC

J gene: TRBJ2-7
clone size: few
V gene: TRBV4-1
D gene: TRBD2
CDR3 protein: CASSLAPGLAASYEQYF
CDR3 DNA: TGCGCCAGCAGCCTAGCACCGGGACTAGCGGCCTCCTACGAGCAGTACTTC

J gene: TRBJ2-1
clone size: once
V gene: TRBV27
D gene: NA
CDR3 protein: CATADRGVYNEQFF
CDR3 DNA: TGTGCCACCGCGGACAGAGGCGTCTACAATGAGCAGTTCTTC

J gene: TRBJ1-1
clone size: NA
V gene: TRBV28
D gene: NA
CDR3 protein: CASGGGRGSEAFF
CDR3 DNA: TGTGCCAGCGGCGGGGGCAGGGGCTCTGAAGCTTTCTTT

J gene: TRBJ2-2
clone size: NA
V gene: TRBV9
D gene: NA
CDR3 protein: CASRRAGDTGELFF
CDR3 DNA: TGTGCCAGCAGGCGGGCAGGGGACACCGGGGAGCTGTTTTTT

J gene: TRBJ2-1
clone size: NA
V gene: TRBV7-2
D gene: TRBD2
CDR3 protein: CASSFIAGTYEQFF
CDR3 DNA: TGTGCCAGCAGCTTTATAGCGGGGACCTATGAGCAGTTCTTC

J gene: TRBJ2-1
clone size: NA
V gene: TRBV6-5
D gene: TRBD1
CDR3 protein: CASSRQGTALNEQFF
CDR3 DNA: TGTGCCAGCAGTCGACAGGGGACCGCCCTCAATGAGCAGTTCTTC

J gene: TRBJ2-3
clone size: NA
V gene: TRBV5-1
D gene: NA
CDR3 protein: CASSLGTSTDTQYF
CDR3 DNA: TGCGCCAGCAGCTTGGGGACAAGCACAGATACGCAGTATTTT

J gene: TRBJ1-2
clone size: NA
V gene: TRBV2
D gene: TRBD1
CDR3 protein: CASVSGTGPYGYTF
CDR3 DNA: TGTGCCAGCGTTTCCGGGACAGGCCCCTATGGCTACACCTTC

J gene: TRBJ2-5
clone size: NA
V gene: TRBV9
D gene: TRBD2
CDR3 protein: CASSAGLAMETQYF
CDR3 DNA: TGTGCCAGCAGCGCAGGACTAGCGATGGAGACCCAGTACTTC

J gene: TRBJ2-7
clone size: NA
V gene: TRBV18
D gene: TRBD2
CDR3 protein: CASSRTSGAPYEQYF
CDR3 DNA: TGTGCCAGCTCACGGACTAGCGGGGCGCCCTACGAGCAGTACTTC

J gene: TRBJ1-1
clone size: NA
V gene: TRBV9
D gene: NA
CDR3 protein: CASSPVGGVDTEAFF
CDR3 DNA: TGTGCCAGCAGCCCTGTGGGAGGGGTGGACACTGAAGCTTTCTTT

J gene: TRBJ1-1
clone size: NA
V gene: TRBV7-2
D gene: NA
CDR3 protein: CASSLAPGLNTEAFF
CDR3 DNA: TGTGCCAGCAGCTTAGCTCCAGGCCTGAACACTGAAGCTTTCTTT

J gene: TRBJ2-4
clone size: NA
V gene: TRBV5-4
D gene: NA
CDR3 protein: CASSQDKIAKNIQYF
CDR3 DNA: TGTGCCAGCAGCCAGGATAAGATAGCCAAAAACATTCAGTACTTC

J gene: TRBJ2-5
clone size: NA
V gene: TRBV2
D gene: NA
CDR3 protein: CASSGGTAKPRGETQYF
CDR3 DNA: TGTGCCAGCAGTGGGGGAACAGCCAAACCCCGCGGGGAGACCCAGTACTTC

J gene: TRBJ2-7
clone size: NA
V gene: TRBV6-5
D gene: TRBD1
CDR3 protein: CASSIRTGKGYEQYF
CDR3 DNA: TGTGCCAGCAGCATCCGGACAGGTAAAGGGTACGAGCAGTACTTC

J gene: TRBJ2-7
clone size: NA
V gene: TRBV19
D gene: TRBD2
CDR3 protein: CASSIGRGGYEQYF
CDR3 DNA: TGTGCCAGTAGTATCGGACGCGGGGGGTATGAGCAGTACTTC

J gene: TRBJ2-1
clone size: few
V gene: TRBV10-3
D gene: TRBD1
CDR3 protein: CAIRITGTGTGNEQFF
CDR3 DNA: TGTGCCATCAGGATAACCGGGACAGGGACGGGGAATGAGCAGTTCTTC

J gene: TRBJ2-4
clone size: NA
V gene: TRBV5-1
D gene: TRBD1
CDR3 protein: CASSRDRLAKNIQYF
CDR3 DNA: TGCGCCAGCAGCCGGGACAGGTTAGCCAAAAACATTCAGTACTTC

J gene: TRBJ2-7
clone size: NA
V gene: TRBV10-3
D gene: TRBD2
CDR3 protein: CATNDGGEYEQYF
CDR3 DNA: TGTGCCACCAACGACGGGGGGGAATACGAGCAGTACTTC

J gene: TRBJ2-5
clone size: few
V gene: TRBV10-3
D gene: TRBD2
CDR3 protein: CAISELGGGPGETQYF
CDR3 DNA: TGTGCCATCAGTGAGCTAGGCGGGGGGCCGGGGGAGACCCAGTACTTC

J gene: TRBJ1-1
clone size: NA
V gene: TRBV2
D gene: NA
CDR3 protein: CASSESVAGPAEAFF
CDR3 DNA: TGTGCCAGCAGTGAAAGTGTCGCAGGGCCGGCTGAAGCTTTCTTT

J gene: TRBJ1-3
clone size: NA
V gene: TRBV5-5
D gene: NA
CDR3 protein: CASSLATEGNTIYF
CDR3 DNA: TGTGCCAGCAGCTTGGCAACAGAAGGAAACACCATATATTTT

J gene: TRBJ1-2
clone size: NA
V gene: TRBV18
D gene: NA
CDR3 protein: CASSPVGDGYTF
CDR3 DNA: TGTGCCAGCTCACCAGTAGGGGATGGCTACACCTTC

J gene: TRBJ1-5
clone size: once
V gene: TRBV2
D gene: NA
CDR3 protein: CASRAGTHTGQPQHF
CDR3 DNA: TGTGCCAGCAGAGCCGGGACACATACAGGGCAGCCCCAGCATTTT

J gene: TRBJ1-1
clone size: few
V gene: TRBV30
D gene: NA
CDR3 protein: CAWSAAGLGKAFF
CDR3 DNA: TGTGCCTGGAGTGCGGCGGGCCTGGGGAAAGCTTTCTTT

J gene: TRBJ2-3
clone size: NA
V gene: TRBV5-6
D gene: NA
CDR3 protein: CASSLASPSTDTQYF
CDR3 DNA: TGTGCCAGCAGCTTGGCTAGCCCTAGCACAGATACGCAGTATTTT

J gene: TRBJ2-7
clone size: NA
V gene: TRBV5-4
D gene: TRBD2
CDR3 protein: CASSSGLAGYSYEQYF
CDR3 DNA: TGTGCCAGCAGCTCGGGACTAGCGGGGTACTCCTACGAGCAGTACTTC

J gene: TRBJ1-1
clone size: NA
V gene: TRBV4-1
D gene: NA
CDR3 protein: CASSQEVNRYTEAFF
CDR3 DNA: TGCGCCAGCAGCCAAGAAGTAAACAGATACACTGAAGCTTTCTTT